This T cell receptor beta chain originates from a study of T cells after yellow fever vaccination (dated by TCRdb to the late 2010s). A note on the overall study: Libraries from fractions with low cell numbers were prepared with the SMART-Seq v4 Ultra Low Input RNA kit. To follow T-cell clones before and after primary and booster YFV17D yellow fever vaccination, bulk TCR alpha and beta repertoires were sequenced over time. Blood was drawn at multiple timepoints before and after primary and secondary immunization, with bulk PBMC replicates and cell subsets isolated. The cohort comprised two healthy male donors, one aged 18 to 29 and one aged 30 to 40 years.

This clonotype came up a few times. The specificity of this receptor is unknown. No base-level quality is on record; no much larger clone is a single base apart. TCR cDNA was made using 5'RACE template switching, a step that added a universal primer site and unique molecular identifiers. cDNA synthesis was primed from both the TCR alpha and TCR beta constant segments. Libraries were amplified in two PCR steps, with sample barcodes and sequencing adapters added in the second step. Libraries were sequenced on Illumina HiSeq 2500 (2x100 bp) or NovaSeq (2x150 bp). As for how the authors treated the data: MIGEC handled demultiplexing of reads and collapsing into UMI consensus sequences, while MiXCR performed V(D)J alignment. Using edgeR on replicate PBMC samples, clonotypes were called vaccine-responding if FDR was below 0.01 and the log2 fold change was above 5 up to day 15. CD4 or CD8 identity was assigned to each bulk clonotype according to whether the clonotype was present at higher abundance in the sequenced CD4 repertoire or the sequenced CD8 repertoire. Through fastp at Q25 and MiXCR, TCRdb rebuilt clones from the public reads, retaining in-frame beta chains. Every entry covers one CDR3 protein and lists the most common genes and DNA from its rows. The V and J calls shown here were made by TCRdb, not taken from the authors' results. This sample holds around 46,000 distinct CDR3 sequences; about 7.4% were observed only once. The top ten constitute 28% of the sample.

The germline V gene (reference sequence) provides CDR1 LGHDT and CDR2 YNNKEL. From the cysteine up to the phenylalanine, the CDR3 has a length of 18 residues. Of all the DNA, just the CDR3 is kept, 54 bases in frame from base 1. V lost 4 bases and J lost 3 bases; the stretch between them is 25 bases long. The treatment or condition label, as the study defines it: live attenuated yellow fever vaccine strain. A standard Ficoll-Paque protocol was used to isolate PBMCs from peripheral blood. CD4 and CD8 T-cell fractions were isolated with Dynabeads CD4 and CD8 positive selection kits. TriZol was used to extract RNA from bulk PBMCs, CD4 and CD8 fractions, and dextramer-positive and dextramer-negative fractions. Here is what the overall study found, with its caveats: The secondary T-cell response was weaker than the primary response but faster, peaking on day 5 instead of day 15. A small fraction of clonotypes appeared in both the CD4 and CD8 compartments, likely as a result of convergent recombination. The study included only a couple of donors, which limits how far the findings can be generalized. Because abundant contaminating clonotypes from the bulk population could be contained in FACS-sorted repertoires, computational filtering was required. Most clones expanded after primary vaccination were re-detected after the booster (almost 98% of CD4 and 88% of CD8), suggesting broad memory maintenance.

The sequence was obtained from a man aged 18 to 30 who received the YFV17D yellow fever vaccine. The sequence links TRBV3-1 to TRBJ2-7; TRBD2 is perhaps the D gene, given 6 matching bases. The starting material was CD8+ T cells sorted from PBMCs, obtained about 2 weeks after the first yellow fever vaccination. The DNA sequence follows: TGTGCCAGCAGCCCGCCGCCTTTTAAATTTAGCGGAGTCTACGAGCAGTACTTC. Its protein reads: CASSPPPFKFSGVYEQYF.